The T cell receptor (beta chain) described here comes from a study of glioma-infiltrating T cells after dendritic cell vaccination. The primer mix had 60 V beta and 13 J beta primers. The data were produced by immunoSEQ multiplex PCR, yet TCRdb's version contains in-frame clones alone and is incomplete. The sample lists fewer than 90,000 clones; 80% to 85% were seen once. Per the germline V gene, CDR1 is ENHRY and CDR2 is SYGVKD. This CDR3 has 14 amino acids. J gave up 3 bases and V 3 bases, and 3 bases lay outside the gene matches. The time point was: after dendritic cell vaccination, including at tumor progression/relapse.

The J gene is TRBJ2-3, the V gene TRBV10-3, with TRBD2 identical over 7 bases. Sequencing used blood, obtained after dendritic cell vaccination. The origin of this receptor is a human donor with glioblastoma. The CDR3 nucleotides are TGTGCCATCAGTGAAGGGACTACAACAGATACGCAGTATTTT. Protein product: CAISEGTTTDTQYF.